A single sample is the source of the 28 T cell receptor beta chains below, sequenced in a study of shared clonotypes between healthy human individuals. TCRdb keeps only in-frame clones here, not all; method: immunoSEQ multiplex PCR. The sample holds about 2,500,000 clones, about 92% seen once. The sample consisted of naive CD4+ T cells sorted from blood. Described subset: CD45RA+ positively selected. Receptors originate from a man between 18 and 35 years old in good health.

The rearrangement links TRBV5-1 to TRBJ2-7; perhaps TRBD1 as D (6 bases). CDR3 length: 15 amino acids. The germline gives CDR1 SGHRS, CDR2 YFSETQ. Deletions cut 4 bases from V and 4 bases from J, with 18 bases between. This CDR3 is CASSPYSSGAYEQYF. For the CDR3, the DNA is TGCGCCAGCAGCCCGTATTCTTCAGGGGCATACGAGCAGTACTTC.

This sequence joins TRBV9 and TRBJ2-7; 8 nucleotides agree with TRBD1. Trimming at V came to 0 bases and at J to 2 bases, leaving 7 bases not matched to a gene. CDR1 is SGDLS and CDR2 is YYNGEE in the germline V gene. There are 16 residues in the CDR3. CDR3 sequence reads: CASSVEATGAPYEQYF. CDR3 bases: TGTGCCAGCAGCGTAGAGGCGACAGGGGCGCCCTACGAGCAGTACTTC.

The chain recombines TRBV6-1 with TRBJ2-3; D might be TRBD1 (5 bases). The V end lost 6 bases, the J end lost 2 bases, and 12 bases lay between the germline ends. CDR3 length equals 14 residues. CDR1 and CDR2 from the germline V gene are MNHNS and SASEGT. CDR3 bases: TGTGCCAGCAGCCCCGCTGGGGCCACAGATACGCAGTATTTT. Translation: CASSPAGATDTQYF.

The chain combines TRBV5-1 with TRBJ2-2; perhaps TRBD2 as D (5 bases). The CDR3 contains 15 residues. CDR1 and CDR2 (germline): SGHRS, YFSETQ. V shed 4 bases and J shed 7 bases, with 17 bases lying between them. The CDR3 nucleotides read TGCGCCAGCAGCCTATTGGTATCGGGAAGCGGGGAGCTGTTTTTT. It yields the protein CASSLLVSGSGELFF.

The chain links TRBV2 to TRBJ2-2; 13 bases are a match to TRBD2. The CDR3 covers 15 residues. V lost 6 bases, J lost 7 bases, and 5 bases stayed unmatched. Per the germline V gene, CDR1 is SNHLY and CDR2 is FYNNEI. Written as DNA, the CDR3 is TGTGCCAGCAGCTCGGGACTAGCGGGGATCGGGGAGCTGTTTTTT. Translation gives CASSSGLAGIGELFF.

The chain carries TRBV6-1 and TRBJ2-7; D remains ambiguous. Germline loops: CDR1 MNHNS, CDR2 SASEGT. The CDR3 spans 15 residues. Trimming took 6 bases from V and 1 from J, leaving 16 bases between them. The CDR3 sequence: CASSLERAASYEQYF. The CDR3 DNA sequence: TGTGCCAGCAGCCTTGAACGGGCGGCATCCTACGAGCAGTACTTC.

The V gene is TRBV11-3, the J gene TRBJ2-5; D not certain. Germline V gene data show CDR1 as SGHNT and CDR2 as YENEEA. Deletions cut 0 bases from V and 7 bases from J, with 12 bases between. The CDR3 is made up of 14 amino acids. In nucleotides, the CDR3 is TGTGCCAGCAGCTTAGATCAGGACCCCGGGACCCAGTACTTC. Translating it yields CASSLDQDPGTQYF.

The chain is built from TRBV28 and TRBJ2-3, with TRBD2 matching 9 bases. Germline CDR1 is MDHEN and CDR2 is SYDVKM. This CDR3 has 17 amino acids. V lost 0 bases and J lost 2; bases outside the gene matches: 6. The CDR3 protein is CASSLWASGAFTDTQYF. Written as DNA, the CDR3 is TGTGCCAGCAGTTTATGGGCTAGCGGGGCCTTCACAGATACGCAGTATTTT.

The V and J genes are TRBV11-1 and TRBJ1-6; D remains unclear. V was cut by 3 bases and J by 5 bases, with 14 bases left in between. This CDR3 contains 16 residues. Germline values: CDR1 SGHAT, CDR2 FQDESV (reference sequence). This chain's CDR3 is CASSFSTVLNNSPLHF. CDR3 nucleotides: TGTGCCAGCAGCTTCTCTACTGTACTCAATAATTCACCCCTCCACTTT.

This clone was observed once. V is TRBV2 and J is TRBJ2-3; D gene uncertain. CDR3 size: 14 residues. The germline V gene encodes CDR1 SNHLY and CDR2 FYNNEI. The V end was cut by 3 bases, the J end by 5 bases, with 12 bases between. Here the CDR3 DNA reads TGTGCCAGCAGTGATTATGGGGTGGGAGATACGCAGTATTTT. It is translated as CASSDYGVGDTQYF.

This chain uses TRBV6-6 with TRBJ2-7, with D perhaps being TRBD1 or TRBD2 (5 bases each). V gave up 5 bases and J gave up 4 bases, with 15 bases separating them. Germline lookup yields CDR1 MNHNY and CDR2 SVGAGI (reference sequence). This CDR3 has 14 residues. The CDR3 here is CASSGSGRRYEQYF. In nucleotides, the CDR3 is TGTGCCAGCAGTGGATCGGGACGCAGATACGAGCAGTACTTC.

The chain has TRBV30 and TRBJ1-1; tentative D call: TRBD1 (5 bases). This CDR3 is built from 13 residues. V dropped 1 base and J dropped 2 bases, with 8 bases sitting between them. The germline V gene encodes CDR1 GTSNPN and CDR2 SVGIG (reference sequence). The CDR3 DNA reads TGTGCCTGGAGTGGGGACTTTAACACTGAAGCTTTCTTT. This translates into CAWSGDFNTEAFF.

This CDR3 reads CSVAIAGGPYEQYF. The CDR3 DNA reads as TGCAGCGTTGCGATAGCGGGAGGGCCCTACGAGCAGTACTTC. V usage is TRBV29-1 and J usage is TRBJ2-7; 11 bases agree with TRBD2. CDR3 length: 14 residues. V gave up 4 bases and J gave up 2 bases; unmatched junction bases: 4. Germline V gene sequence: CDR1 SQVTM, CDR2 ANQGSEA.

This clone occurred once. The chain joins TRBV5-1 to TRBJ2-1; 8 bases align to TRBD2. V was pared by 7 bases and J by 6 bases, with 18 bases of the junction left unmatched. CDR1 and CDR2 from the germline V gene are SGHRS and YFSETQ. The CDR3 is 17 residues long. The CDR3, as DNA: TGCGCCAGCCTCCCCGGATTTGCAGCGGGAGTCGGCAATGAGCAGTTCTTC. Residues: CASLPGFAAGVGNEQFF.

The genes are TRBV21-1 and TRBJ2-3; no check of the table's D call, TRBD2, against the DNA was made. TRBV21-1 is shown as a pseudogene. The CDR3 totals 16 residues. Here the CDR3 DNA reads TGTGCCCACCCGCCGAGTAGCGGGAGCTCCACAGATACGCAGTATTTT. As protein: CAHPPSSGSSTDTQYF.

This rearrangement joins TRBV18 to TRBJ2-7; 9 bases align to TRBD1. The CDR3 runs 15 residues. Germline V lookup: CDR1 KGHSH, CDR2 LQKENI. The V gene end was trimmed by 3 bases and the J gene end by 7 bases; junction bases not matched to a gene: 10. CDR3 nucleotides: TGTGCCAGCTCACCCTCCTGGGACAGGGCATTTGAGCAGTACTTC. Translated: CASSPSWDRAFEQYF. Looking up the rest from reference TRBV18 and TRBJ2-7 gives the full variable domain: NAGVMQNPRHLVRRRGQEARLRCSPMKGHSHVYWYRQLPEEGLKFMVYLQKENIIDESGMPKERFSAEFPKEGPSILRIQQVVRGDSAAYFCASSPSWDRAFEQYFGPGTRLTVT.

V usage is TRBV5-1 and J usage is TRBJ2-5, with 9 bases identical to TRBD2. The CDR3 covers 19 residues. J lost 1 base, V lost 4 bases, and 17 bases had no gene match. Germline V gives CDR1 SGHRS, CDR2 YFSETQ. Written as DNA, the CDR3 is TGCGCCAGCAGCCAACTTTCAGGAGGGACTAGCAGGAGCCAAGAGACCCAGTACTTC. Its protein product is CASSQLSGGTSRSQETQYF.

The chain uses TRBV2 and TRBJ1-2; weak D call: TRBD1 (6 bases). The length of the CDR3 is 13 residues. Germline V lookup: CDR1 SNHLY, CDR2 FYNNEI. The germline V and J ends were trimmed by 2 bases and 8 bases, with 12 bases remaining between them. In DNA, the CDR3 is TGTGCCAGCAGTGAATGGGGGGCTCCGGGCTACACCTTC. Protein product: CASSEWGAPGYTF.

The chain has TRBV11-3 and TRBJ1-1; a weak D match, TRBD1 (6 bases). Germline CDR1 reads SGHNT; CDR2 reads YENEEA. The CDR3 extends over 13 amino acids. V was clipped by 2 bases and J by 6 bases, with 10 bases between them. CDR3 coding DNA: TGTGCCAGCAGCTTATCAGGGGACGCTGAAGCTTTCTTT. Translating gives CASSLSGDAEAFF.

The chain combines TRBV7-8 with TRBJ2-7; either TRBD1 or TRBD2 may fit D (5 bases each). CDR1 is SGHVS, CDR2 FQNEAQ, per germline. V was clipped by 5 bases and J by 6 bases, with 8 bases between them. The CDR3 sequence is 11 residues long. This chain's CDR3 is CASSTRGEQYF. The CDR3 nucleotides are TGTGCCAGCAGCACGAGGGGCGAGCAGTACTTC.

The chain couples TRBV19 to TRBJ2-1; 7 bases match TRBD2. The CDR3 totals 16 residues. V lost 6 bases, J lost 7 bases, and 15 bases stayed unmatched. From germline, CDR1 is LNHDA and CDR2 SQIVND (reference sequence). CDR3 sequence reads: CASSPSLGGGRNEQFF. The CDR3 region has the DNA TGTGCCAGTAGCCCCTCTCTGGGCGGGGGTAGAAATGAGCAGTTCTTC.

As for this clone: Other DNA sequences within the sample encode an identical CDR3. CDR3 coding DNA: TGTGCCAGCAGCCGGGACAGGGCCACAGATACGCAGTATTTT. It specifies CASSRDRATDTQYF. V and J are TRBV2 and TRBJ2-3; TRBD1 matches 9 bases. The CDR3 is 14 amino acids. Germline assignment: CDR1 SNHLY and CDR2 FYNNEI. Germline trimming cut 6 bases from V and 2 bases from J; bases unmatched to any gene: 3.

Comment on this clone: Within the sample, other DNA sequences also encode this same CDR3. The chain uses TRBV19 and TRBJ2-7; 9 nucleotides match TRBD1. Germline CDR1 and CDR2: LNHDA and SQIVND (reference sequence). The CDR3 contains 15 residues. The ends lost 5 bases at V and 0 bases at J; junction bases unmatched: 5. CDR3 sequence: CASSPGTGHSYEQYF. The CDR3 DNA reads TGTGCCAGTAGTCCTGGGACAGGGCACTCCTACGAGCAGTACTTC.

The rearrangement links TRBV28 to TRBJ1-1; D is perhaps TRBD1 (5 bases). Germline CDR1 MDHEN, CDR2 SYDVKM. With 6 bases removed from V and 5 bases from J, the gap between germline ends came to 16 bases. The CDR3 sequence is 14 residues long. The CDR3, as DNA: TGTGCCAGCAGCCCGGGGGGGGTATCAACTGAAGCTTTCTTT. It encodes CASSPGGVSTEAFF.

DNA for the CDR3: TGTGCCAGCAGCGTAGAGCCCAATTTGGGGGCAGCTTTCTTT. Translating gives CASSVEPNLGAAFF. The rearrangement links TRBV9 to TRBJ1-1; TRBD1 is a possible D gene (6 bases). Germline loops: CDR1 SGDLS, CDR2 YYNGEE. The CDR3 totals 14 residues. V was clipped by 0 bases and J by 10 bases, with 16 bases between them.

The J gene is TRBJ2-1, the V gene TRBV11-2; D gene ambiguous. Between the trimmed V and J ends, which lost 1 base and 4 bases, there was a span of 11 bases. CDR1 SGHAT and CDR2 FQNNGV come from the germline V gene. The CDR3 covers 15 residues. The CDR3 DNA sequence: TGTGCCAGCAGCTTAGTTGGCTGGGCTTACAATGAGCAGTTCTTC. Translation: CASSLVGWAYNEQFF.

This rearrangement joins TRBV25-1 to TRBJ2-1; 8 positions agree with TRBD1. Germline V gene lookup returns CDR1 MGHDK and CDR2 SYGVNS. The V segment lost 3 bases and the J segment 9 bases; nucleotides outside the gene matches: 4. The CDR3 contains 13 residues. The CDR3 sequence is CASSDPGQGEQFF. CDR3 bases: TGTGCCAGCAGTGATCCAGGACAGGGTGAGCAGTTCTTC.

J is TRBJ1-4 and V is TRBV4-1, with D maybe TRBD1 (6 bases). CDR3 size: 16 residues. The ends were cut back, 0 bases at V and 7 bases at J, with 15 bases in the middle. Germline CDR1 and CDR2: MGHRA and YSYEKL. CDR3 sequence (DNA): TGCGCCAGCAGCCAAGAGCGGAAGGGGGGCGGTGAAAAACTGTTTTTT. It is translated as CASSQERKGGGEKLFF.